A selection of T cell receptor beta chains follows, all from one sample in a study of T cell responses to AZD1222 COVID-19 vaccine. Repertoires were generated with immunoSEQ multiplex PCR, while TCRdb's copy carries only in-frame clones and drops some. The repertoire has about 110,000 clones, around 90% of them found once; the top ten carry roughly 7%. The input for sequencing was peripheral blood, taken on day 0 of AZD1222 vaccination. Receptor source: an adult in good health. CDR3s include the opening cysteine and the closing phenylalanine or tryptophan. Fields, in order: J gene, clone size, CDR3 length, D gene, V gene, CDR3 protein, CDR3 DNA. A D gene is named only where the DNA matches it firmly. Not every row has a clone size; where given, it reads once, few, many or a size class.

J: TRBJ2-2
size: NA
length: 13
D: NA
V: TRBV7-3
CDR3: CASSSQVTGELFF
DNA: TGTGCCAGCAGCTCACAGGTTACCGGGGAGCTGTTTTTT

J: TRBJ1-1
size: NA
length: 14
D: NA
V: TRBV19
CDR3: CASNERGQALYAFF
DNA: TGTGCCAGTAACGAGAGGGGTCAGGCCCTGTATGCTTTCTTT

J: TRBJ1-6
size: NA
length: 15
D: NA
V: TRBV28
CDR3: CASSPGRIPGSPLHF
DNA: TGTGCCAGCAGTCCAGGACGGATTCCGGGGTCACCCCTCCACTTT

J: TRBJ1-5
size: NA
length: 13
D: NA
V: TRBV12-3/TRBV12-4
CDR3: CASTKGENQPQHF
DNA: TGTGCCAGCACCAAAGGGGAAAATCAGCCCCAGCATTTT

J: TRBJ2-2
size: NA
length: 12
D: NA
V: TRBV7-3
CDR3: CASSLSPGELFF
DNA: TGTGCCAGCAGCTTAAGTCCCGGGGAGCTGTTTTTT

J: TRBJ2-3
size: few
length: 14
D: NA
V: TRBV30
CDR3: CAWRRGGAADTQYF
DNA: TGTGCCTGGAGAAGGGGGGGCGCGGCAGATACGCAGTATTTT

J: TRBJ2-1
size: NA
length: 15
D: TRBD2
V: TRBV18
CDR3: CASSPAREGYNEQFF
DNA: TGTGCCAGCTCACCAGCCCGGGAGGGGTACAATGAGCAGTTCTTC

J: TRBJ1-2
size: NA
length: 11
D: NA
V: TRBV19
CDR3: CASATNYGYTF
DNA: TGTGCCAGTGCTACTAACTATGGCTACACCTTC

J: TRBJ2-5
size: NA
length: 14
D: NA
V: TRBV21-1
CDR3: CASSKALAEETQYF
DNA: TGTGCCAGCAGCAAAGCTTTGGCGGAAGAGACCCAGTACTTC

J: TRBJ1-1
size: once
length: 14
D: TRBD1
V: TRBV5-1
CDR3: CASTSDRMNTEAFF
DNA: TGCGCCAGCACCTCGGACAGGATGAACACTGAAGCTTTCTTT

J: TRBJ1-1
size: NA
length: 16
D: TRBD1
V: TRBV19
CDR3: CASSIRSGAGGTEAFF
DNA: TGTGCCAGTAGTATTAGGTCGGGGGCAGGGGGCACTGAAGCTTTCTTT

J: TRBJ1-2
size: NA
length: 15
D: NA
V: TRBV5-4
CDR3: CASSLATGPRGGYTF
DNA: TGTGCCAGCAGCTTGGCGACAGGCCCTAGGGGAGGCTACACCTTC

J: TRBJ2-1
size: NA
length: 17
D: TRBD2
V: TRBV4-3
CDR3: CASSQDGIAGGNNEQFF
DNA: TGCGCCAGCAGCCAAGATGGGATAGCGGGAGGAAACAATGAGCAGTTCTTC

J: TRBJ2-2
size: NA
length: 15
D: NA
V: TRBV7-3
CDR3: CASSFRVHTSGELFF
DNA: TGTGCCAGCAGCTTTAGGGTCCACACCTCCGGGGAGCTGTTTTTT

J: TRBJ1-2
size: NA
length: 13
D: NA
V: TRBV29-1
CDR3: CSVKGPPNYGYTF
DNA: TGCAGCGTGAAGGGGCCTCCTAACTATGGCTACACCTTC

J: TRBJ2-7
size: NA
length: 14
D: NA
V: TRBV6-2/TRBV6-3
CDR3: CASSYPSSGGEQYF
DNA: TGTGCCAGCAGTTACCCCTCAAGTGGGGGGGAGCAGTACTTC

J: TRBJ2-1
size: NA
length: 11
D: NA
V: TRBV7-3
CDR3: CASGLTNEQFF
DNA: TGTGCCAGCGGACTTACAAATGAGCAGTTCTTC

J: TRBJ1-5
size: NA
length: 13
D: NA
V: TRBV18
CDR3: CASSPGRDQPQHF
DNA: TGTGCCAGCTCACCAGGGAGGGATCAGCCCCAGCATTTT

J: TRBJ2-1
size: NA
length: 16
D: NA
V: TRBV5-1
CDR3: CASSLEVGRPYNEQFF
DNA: TGCGCCAGCAGCTTGGAAGTCGGGCGTCCCTACAATGAGCAGTTCTTC

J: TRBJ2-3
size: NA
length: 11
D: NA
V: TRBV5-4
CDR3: CASSESDTQYF
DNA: TGTGCCAGCAGCGAATCAGATACGCAGTATTTT

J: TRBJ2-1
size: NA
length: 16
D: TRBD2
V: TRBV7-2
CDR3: CASSSPQRERLNEQFF
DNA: TGTGCCAGCAGCTCACCTCAGCGGGAGCGTCTCAATGAGCAGTTCTTC

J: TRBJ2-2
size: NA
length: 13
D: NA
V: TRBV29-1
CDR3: CSVEPRVGGELFF
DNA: TGCAGCGTTGAGCCCAGGGTCGGCGGGGAGCTGTTTTTT

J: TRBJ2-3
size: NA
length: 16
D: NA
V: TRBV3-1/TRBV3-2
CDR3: CASSQVRLTYTDTQYF
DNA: TGTGCCAGCAGCCAAGTCCGACTAACTTACACAGATACGCAGTATTTT

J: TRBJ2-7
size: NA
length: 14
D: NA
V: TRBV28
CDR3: CASGDYERRGEQYF
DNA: TGTGCCAGCGGGGATTACGAAAGGAGGGGCGAGCAGTACTTC

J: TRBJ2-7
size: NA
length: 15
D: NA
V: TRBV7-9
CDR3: CASSPGTPRSYEQYF
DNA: TGTGCCAGCAGCCCCGGGACTCCTCGTTCCTACGAGCAGTACTTC

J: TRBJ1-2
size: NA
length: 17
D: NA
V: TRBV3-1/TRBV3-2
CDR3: CASSQDPDSFRGSGYTF
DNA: TGTGCCAGCAGCCAAGACCCCGATTCTTTCAGGGGAAGTGGCTACACCTTC

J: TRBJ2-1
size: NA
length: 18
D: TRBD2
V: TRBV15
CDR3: CATSPRLAGEGMDNEQFF
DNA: TGTGCCACCAGCCCAAGACTAGCGGGAGAGGGTATGGACAATGAGCAGTTCTTC

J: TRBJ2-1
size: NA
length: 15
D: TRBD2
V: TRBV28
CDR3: CASTPPAGASGEQFF
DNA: TGTGCCAGCACCCCCCCAGCGGGAGCCAGTGGCGAGCAGTTCTTC

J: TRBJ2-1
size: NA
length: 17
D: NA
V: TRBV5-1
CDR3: CASSLVVAMGGYNEQFF
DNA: TGCGCCAGCAGCTTGGTGGTGGCAATGGGGGGATACAATGAGCAGTTCTTC

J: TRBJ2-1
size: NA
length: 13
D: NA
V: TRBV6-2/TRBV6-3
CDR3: CASSYLRGDEQFF
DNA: TGTGCCAGCAGTTACTTGCGAGGGGATGAGCAGTTCTTC

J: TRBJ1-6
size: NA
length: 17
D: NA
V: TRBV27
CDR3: CASSPHRASSYNSPLHF
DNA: TGTGCCAGCAGTCCTCACAGGGCCAGCTCCTATAATTCACCCCTCCACTTT

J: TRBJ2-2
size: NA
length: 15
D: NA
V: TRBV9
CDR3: CASSAPGPRTGELFF
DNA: TGTGCCAGCAGCGCCCCGGGACCCCGGACCGGGGAGCTGTTTTTT

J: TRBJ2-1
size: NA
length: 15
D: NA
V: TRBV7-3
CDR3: CASSLQGELRNEQFF
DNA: TGTGCCAGCAGCTTACAGGGAGAACTACGGAATGAGCAGTTCTTC

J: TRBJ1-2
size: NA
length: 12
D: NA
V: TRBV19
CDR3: CASSRQPGGYTF
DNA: TGTGCCAGTAGCCGACAGCCCGGCGGCTACACCTTC

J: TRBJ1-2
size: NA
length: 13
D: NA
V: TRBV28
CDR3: CASSPQPAYGYTF
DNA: TGTGCCAGCAGTCCGCAGCCAGCCTATGGCTACACCTTC

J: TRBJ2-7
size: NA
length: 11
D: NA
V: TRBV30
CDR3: CAWSGYYEQYF
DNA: TGTGCCTGGAGTGGGTACTACGAGCAGTACTTC

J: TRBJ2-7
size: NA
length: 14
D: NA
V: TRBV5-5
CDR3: CASSGQAVTYEQYF
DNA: TGTGCCAGCAGCGGCCAAGCGGTTACCTACGAGCAGTACTTC

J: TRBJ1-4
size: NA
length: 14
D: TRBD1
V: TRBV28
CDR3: CASSYRTGAEKLFF
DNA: TGTGCCAGCAGTTACCGGACAGGGGCCGAAAAACTGTTTTTT

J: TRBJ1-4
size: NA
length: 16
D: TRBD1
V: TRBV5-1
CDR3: CASSQTGTGVNEKLFF
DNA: TGCGCCAGCAGCCAGACAGGGACAGGGGTAAATGAAAAACTGTTTTTT

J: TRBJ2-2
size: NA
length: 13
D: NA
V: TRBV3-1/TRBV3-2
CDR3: CASRPPSTGELFF
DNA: TGTGCCAGCAGACCACCCTCCACCGGGGAGCTGTTTTTT

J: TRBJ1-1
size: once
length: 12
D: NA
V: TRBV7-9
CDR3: CASSSTGTEAFF
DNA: TGTGCCAGCAGCTCCACAGGGACTGAAGCTTTCTTT

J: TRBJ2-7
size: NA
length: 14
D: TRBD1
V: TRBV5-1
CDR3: CASRLGTGFHEQYF
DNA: TGCGCCAGCAGATTGGGGACAGGGTTCCACGAGCAGTACTTC

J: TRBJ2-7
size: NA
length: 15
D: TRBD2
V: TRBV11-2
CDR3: CASSLRLAGAYEQYF
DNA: TGTGCCAGCAGCTTACGGCTAGCGGGGGCCTACGAGCAGTACTTC

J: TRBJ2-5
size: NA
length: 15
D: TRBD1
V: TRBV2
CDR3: CASSLGQVPRKTQYF
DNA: TGTGCCAGCAGCCTGGGACAGGTACCGAGGAAGACCCAGTACTTC

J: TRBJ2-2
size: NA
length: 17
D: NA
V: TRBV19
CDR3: CASSSPQGGPSTGELFF
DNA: TGTGCCAGTAGTAGCCCACAGGGAGGCCCGAGCACCGGGGAGCTGTTTTTT

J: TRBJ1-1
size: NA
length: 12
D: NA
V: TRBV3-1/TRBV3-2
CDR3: CATGWENTEAFF
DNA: TGTGCCACCGGGTGGGAGAACACTGAAGCTTTCTTT

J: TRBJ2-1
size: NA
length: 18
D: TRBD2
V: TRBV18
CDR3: CASSRPGLAGGSNNEQFF
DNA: TGTGCCAGCTCCAGACCGGGACTAGCGGGAGGGAGTAACAATGAGCAGTTCTTC

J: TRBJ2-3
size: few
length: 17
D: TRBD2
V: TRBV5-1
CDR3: CASSLGLAGGSTDTQYF
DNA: TGCGCCAGCAGCTTGGGCCTAGCGGGAGGTTCCACAGATACGCAGTATTTT

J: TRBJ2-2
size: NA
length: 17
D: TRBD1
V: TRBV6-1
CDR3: CASSGGTGAAVTGELFF
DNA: TGTGCCAGCAGTGGAGGGACAGGGGCGGCGGTCACCGGGGAGCTGTTTTTT

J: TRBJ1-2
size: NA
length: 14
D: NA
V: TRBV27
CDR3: CASTDLRGPYGYTF
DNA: TGTGCCAGCACCGATCTCCGGGGACCCTATGGCTACACCTTC